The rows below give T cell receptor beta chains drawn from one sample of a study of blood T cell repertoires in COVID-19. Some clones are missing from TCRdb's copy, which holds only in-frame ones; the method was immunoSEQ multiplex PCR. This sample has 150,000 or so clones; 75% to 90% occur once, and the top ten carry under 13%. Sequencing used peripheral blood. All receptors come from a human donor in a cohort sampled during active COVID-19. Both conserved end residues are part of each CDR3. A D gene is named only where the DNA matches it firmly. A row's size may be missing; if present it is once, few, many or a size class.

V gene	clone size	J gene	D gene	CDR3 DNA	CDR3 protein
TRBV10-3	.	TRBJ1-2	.	TGTGCCATCAGTGGGGTAGCCCCACTTGGCTACACCTTC	CAISGVAPLGYTF
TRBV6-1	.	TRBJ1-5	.	TGTGCCAGCAGTGAAACGAGAAGGGAGGGTCGGTACAATCAGCCCCAGCATTTT	CASSETRREGRYNQPQHF
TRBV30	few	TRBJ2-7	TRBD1	TGTGCCTGGGGGGCGACAGGGGACGAGCAGTACTTC	CAWGATGDEQYF
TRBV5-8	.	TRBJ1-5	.	TGTGCCAGCAGCTTGGGTCCGACAGGCTATAGCAATCAGCCCCAGCATTTT	CASSLGPTGYSNQPQHF
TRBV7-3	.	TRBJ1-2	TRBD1	TGTGCCAGCAGAACCGGGACAGGGGCTTCAGATGGCTACACCTTC	CASRTGTGASDGYTF
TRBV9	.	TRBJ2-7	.	TGTGCCAGCAGCGTAGAGCCAGGGTCCCACGAGCAGTACTTC	CASSVEPGSHEQYF
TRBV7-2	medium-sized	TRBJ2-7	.	TGTGCCAGCAGCTTCGGATTACGGTTAAGGGGCCCGAGCTCCTACGAGCAGTACTTC	CASSFGLRLRGPSSYEQYF
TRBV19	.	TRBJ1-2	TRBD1	TGTGCCAGTAGTATAGATGGACAGGGGCCCCTCTATGGCTACACCTTC	CASSIDGQGPLYGYTF
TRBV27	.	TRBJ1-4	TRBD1	TGTGCCAGCAGTTTAAGGGGGCGGGATGAAAAACTGTTTTTT	CASSLRGRDEKLFF
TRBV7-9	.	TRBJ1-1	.	TGTGCCAGCAGCTTAGGCAGGGACAAGAACACTGAAGCTTTCTTT	CASSLGRDKNTEAFF
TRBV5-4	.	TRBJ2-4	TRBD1	TGTGCCAGCAGTACCGCCGGGACAGCGAGCCAAAACATTCAGTACTTC	CASSTAGTASQNIQYF
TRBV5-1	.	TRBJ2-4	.	TGCGCCAGCAGCTTGGAAGGGCCTTCTAGCGAATGGGGGTCCAAAAACATTCAGTACTTC	CASSLEGPSSEWGSKNIQYF
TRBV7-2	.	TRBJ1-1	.	TGTGCCAGTAGGGGCGGGGTTGAAGCTTTCTTT	CASRGGVEAFF
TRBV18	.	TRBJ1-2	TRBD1	TGTGCCAGCTCACGCGGGACAGTAGATAACTATGGCTACACCTTC	CASSRGTVDNYGYTF
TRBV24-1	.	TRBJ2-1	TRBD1	TGTGCCACCAGTGATATACGACAGGGGGCGCGTAATGAGCAGTTCTTC	CATSDIRQGARNEQFF
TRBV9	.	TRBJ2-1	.	TGTGCCAGCAGCGTAGCTTCGGACAATGAGCAGTTCTTC	CASSVASDNEQFF
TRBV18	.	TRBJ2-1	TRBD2	TGTGCCAGCTCTTCAGGGACTATCGGGCCCTACAATGAGCAGTTCTTC	CASSSGTIGPYNEQFF
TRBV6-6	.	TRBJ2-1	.	TGTGCCAGCAACGGGGCAGTAGCGGCGACCTACAATGAGCAGTTCTTC	CASNGAVAATYNEQFF
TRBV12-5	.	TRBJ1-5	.	TGTGCTAGTGGCCCGTGGGAGGGCCAGCCCCAGCATTTT	CASGPWEGQPQHF
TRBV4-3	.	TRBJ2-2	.	TGCGCCAGCAGCCAAGAGCCACAGGGGAACACCGGGGAGCTGTTTTTT	CASSQEPQGNTGELFF
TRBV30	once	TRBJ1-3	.	TGTGCCTGGAGTGTACCAGATAGACAGCGAAACACCATATATTTT	CAWSVPDRQRNTIYF
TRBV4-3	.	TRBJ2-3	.	TGCGCCAGCAGCCAAGACACTAGCACAGATACGCAGTATTTT	CASSQDTSTDTQYF
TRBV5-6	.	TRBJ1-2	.	TGTGCCAGCAGCTTGGTTCATGCTAACTATGGCTACACCTTC	CASSLVHANYGYTF
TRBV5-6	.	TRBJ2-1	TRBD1	TGTGCTGCGACCGGACAGGGGGCGAACAATGAGCAGTTCTTC	CAATGQGANNEQFF
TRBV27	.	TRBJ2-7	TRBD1	TGTGCCAGCAGTCCCTTTGAAAGGGACAGGCTATACGAGCAGTACTTC	CASSPFERDRLYEQYF
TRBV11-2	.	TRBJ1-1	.	TGTGCCAGCAGCTTCGACAGGATGAACACTGAAGCTTTCTTT	CASSFDRMNTEAFF
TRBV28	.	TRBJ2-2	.	TGTGCCAGCACCTATCCGGGACACCGTACCGGGGAGCTGTTTTTT	CASTYPGHRTGELFF
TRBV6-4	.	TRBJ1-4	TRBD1	TGTGCCAGCAGTCGACAGGGAAGAACTAATGAAAAACTGTTTTTT	CASSRQGRTNEKLFF
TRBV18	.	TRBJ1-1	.	TGTGCCAGCTCATCTTTACCGAGGGTAGGCGCTGAAGCTTTCTTT	CASSSLPRVGAEAFF
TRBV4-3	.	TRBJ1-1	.	TGCGCCAGCAGCCAAGATGGCTGGAACACTGAAGCTTTCTTT	CASSQDGWNTEAFF
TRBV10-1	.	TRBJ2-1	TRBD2	TGCGCCAGCAGGGGGACTAGCGGCAATGAGCAGTTCTTC	CASRGTSGNEQFF
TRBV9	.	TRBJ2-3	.	TGTGCCAGCAGCGTAGAGGGACCGGGAGTGGGCACAGATACGCAGTATTTT	CASSVEGPGVGTDTQYF
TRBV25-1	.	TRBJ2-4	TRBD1	TGTGCCAGCAGTAAAGTAGGGACAGGCCAAAACATTCAGTACTTC	CASSKVGTGQNIQYF
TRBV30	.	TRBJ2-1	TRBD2	TGTGCCTCCCAATCCCCTGCGGGGGGGCCTGGTGAGCAGTTCTTC	CASQSPAGGPGEQFF
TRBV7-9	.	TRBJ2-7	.	TGTGCCAGCAGTAGGCGGGACTCCTCCTACGAGCAGTACTTC	CASSRRDSSYEQYF
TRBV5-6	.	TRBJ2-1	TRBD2	TGTGCCAGCAGCCCGCTTGCGGGAGGGACTTCCAATGAGCAGTTCTTC	CASSPLAGGTSNEQFF
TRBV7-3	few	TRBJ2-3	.	TGTGCCAGCAGCTTAAGGGTGGGGCAGGGAGGAGATACGCAGTATTTT	CASSLRVGQGGDTQYF
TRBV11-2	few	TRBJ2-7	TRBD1	TGTGCCAGCAGCTCCCTGGGTGGATGGGACAGGGAGTACTTC	CASSSLGGWDREYF
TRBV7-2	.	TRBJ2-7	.	TGTGCCAGCAGCTCCCGACAGACCTACGAGCAGTACTTC	CASSSRQTYEQYF
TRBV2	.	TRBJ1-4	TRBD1	TGTGCCAGCAGAGAGACAGGGGGCAATGAAAAACTGTTTTTT	CASRETGGNEKLFF
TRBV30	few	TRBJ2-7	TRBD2	TGTGCCGGTCATGGGAGGGGCCCCGCCAACGAGCAGTACTTC	CAGHGRGPANEQYF